The 21 T cell receptor beta chains in this list originate from one sample, sequenced in a study of radiotherapy plus CTLA-4 blockade in lung cancer. Sequencing used immunoSEQ multiplex PCR; TCRdb keeps in-frame clones, though not all of them. The sample consists of under 95,000 clones, approximately 80% of them appearing once. This specimen consisted of peripheral blood, obtained from a patient treated with radiotherapy plus ipilimumab. All receptors come from a human donor with non-small cell lung cancer who had stable disease on radiotherapy plus ipilimumab.

The rearrangement uses TRBV7-2 and TRBJ1-5; D remains unclear. This CDR3 is 15 amino acids long. Trimming left V 5 bases short and J 0 bases short, with 11 bases between. Germline CDR1 and CDR2: SGHTA and FQGNSA. The CDR3 sequence is CASSLEGYSNQPQHF. The CDR3 DNA reads TGTGCCAGCAGCCTAGAAGGATATAGCAATCAGCCCCAGCATTTT.

The rearrangement uses TRBV6-5 and TRBJ2-2; TRBD1 agrees at 8 bases. Germline values: CDR1 MNHEY, CDR2 SVGAGI. The junction had 8 bases not matched to a gene; V was cut back by 8 bases and J by 6 bases. The CDR3 length is 14 residues. This CDR3 is CASGRDRMAGELFF. The CDR3 nucleotides are TGTGCCAGCGGCCGGGACAGGATGGCCGGGGAGCTGTTTTTT.

This sequence joins TRBV29-1 and TRBJ1-5; D is uncertain. Germline V gene data show CDR1 as SQVTM and CDR2 as ANQGSEA. Deletions cut 7 bases from V and 11 bases from J, with 15 bases between. This CDR3 comprises 11 residues. The CDR3 spells CSAGQDRAQHF. CDR3 bases: TGCAGCGCCGGCCAGGACCGGGCCCAGCATTTT.

V is TRBV10-2 and J is TRBJ1-1, with no clear D. Germline V lookup: CDR1 WSHSY, CDR2 SAAADI. The CDR3 is 12 amino acids. V was shortened by 3 bases and J by 5 bases, with 7 bases between the two germline ends. This CDR3 is CASSDGFTEAFF. The CDR3 nucleotides are TGCGCCAGCAGTGACGGGTTTACTGAAGCTTTCTTT.

The rearrangement links TRBV5-6 to TRBJ2-3; a possible D gene is TRBD2 (6 bases). Germline V gene lookup returns CDR1 SGHDT and CDR2 YYEEEE. V lost 5 bases and J lost 5, with 12 bases in between. The CDR3 extends over 13 amino acids. This CDR3 reads CASSSFGGDTQYF. CDR3 DNA sequence: TGTGCCAGCAGTTCTTTCGGGGGAGATACGCAGTATTTT.

The gene calls are TRBV5-1 and TRBJ2-6; D is unclear. Germline V CDR1 and CDR2: SGHRS, YFSETQ. This CDR3 contains 15 residues. The V gene lost 4 bases and the J gene lost 0 bases, with 8 bases spanning the gap. The CDR3 is CASSKHVSGANVLTF. The CDR3 DNA reads TGCGCCAGCAGCAAACATGTCTCTGGGGCCAACGTCCTGACTTTC. Full variable domain (remainder filled in from reference TRBV5-1 and TRBJ2-6): KAGVTQTPRYLIKTRGQQVTLSCSPISGHRSVSWYQQTPGQGLQFLFEYFSETQRNKGNFPGRFSGRQFSNSRSEMNVSTLELGDSALYLCASSKHVSGANVLTFGAGSRLTVL.

The chain links TRBV2 to TRBJ2-3, with TRBD2 identical over 9 bases. CDR3 length equals 14 residues. CDR1 and CDR2 from the germline V gene are SNHLY and FYNNEI. V trimming: 11 bases; J trimming: 1 base; junction bases outside the gene matches: 7. Here the CDR3 DNA reads TGTGCCGGGGCTAGCGGGACCCGCACAGATACGCAGTATTTT. Encoded protein: CAGASGTRTDTQYF. Complete variable domain (other parts from reference TRBV2 and TRBJ2-3): EPEVTQTPSHQVTQMGQEVILRCVPISNHLYFYWYRQILGQKVEFLVSFYNNEISEKSEIFDDQFSVERPDGSNFTLKIRSTKLEDSAMYFCAGASGTRTDTQYFGPGTRLTVL.

The chain carries TRBV10-1 and TRBJ2-1, with 10 bases matching TRBD2. CDR1 WNHNN and CDR2 SYGVQD come from the germline V gene (reference sequence). The CDR3 is 16 amino acids. The trim removed 0 bases at V and 5 bases at J, leaving 4 bases unmatched. The CDR3 here is CASSESSLAGDNEQFF. The CDR3 nucleotides are TGCGCCAGCAGTGAGTCGAGTCTAGCGGGAGACAATGAGCAGTTCTTC.

This sequence joins TRBV7-9 and TRBJ1-5, with TRBD1 identical over 10 bases. This CDR3 spans 14 amino acids. With 10 bases clipped from V and 4 bases from J, the junction kept 7 bases outside the gene matches. Germline V gene sequence: CDR1 SEHNR, CDR2 FQNEAQ (reference sequence). CDR3 sequence: CATSGTGENQPQHF. CDR3 coding DNA: TGTGCCACGTCGGGGACAGGGGAAAATCAGCCCCAGCATTTT. Combining the CDR3 with reference TRBV7-9 and TRBJ1-5 gives the whole variable domain DTGVSQNPRHKITKRGQNVTFRCDPISEHNRLYWYRQTLGQGPEFLTYFQNEAQLEKSRLLSDRFSAERPKGSFSTLEIQRTEQGDSAMYLCATSGTGENQPQHFGDGTRLSIL.

The chain is built from TRBV29-1 and TRBJ1-5, with TRBD1 matching over 9 bases. V was pared by 8 bases and J by 8 bases, with 10 bases of the junction left unmatched. This CDR3 has 13 residues. In germline, CDR1 is SQVTM, CDR2 ANQGSEA. In nucleotides, the CDR3 is TGCAGCACCGCCGGGACAGGGAGGGAGCCCCAGCATTTT. This gives the protein CSTAGTGREPQHF.

The chain recombines TRBV7-6 with TRBJ2-3, with 14 bases fitting TRBD2. This CDR3 spans 16 amino acids. Trimming removed 1 base from V and 7 bases from J; junction bases left unmatched: 4. The germline V gene has CDR1 SGHVS and CDR2 FNYEAQ. CDR3 amino acids: CASSLGLAGGQHTQYF. CDR3 sequence (DNA): TGTGCCAGCAGCTTAGGACTAGCGGGGGGGCAACATACGCAGTATTTT.

This chain connects TRBV5-1 to TRBJ2-7; possible D gene TRBD2, 5 bases. This CDR3 spans 15 amino acids. Germline V gene sequence: CDR1 SGHRS, CDR2 YFSETQ. Trimming stripped 1 base from V and 6 bases from J, with 17 bases between. In nucleotides, the CDR3 is TGCGCCAGCAGCTTGTCCCGGCTAGGGAGAGGCGAGCAGTACTTC. This translates into CASSLSRLGRGEQYF.

The rearrangement uses TRBV19 and TRBJ2-2, with D possibly TRBD2 on 5 matching bases. The CDR3 extends over 14 amino acids. Germline V lookup: CDR1 LNHDA, CDR2 SQIVND (reference sequence). V was pared by 3 bases and J by 5 bases, with 10 bases between. The DNA for the CDR3 is TGTGCCAGTAGTATCCGGGAATGGACCGGGGAGCTGTTTTTT. This gives the protein CASSIREWTGELFF.

This clone was seen a handful of times. V and J are TRBV6-6 and TRBJ1-3; no reliable D call. This CDR3 spans 15 amino acids. The ends were cut back, 2 bases at V and 0 bases at J, with 8 bases in the middle. Germline V CDR1 and CDR2: MNHNY, SVGAGI (reference sequence). As DNA, the CDR3 is TGTGCCAGCAGTTACGGTCTGAGCTCTGGAAACACCATATATTTT. Amino acids: CASSYGLSSGNTIYF.

With respect to this clone: One junction end disagrees with the germline gene, perhaps due to a read error. The gene calls are TRBV6-1 and TRBJ1-5; D ambiguous. Germline assignment: CDR1 MNHNS and CDR2 SASEGT. There are 12 residues in the CDR3. As DNA, the CDR3 is TGTGCCAGCAGTGAAGTGAACGGATTAGCTAATTTT. It yields the protein CASSEVNGLANF.

The chain combines TRBV28 with TRBJ2-7; 7 bases map to TRBD2. This CDR3 is built from 14 residues. V shed 6 bases, J shed 9 bases, and the junction held 14 bases outside the gene matches. Looked up from germline, CDR1 is MDHEN and CDR2 is SYDVKM. The CDR3: CASSNSGYTNGQYF. CDR3 in DNA: TGTGCCAGCAGCAATAGCGGGTATACGAATGGGCAGTACTTC.

This chain joins TRBV7-9 and TRBJ2-2; 10 bases match TRBD2. Germline CDR1 and CDR2: SEHNR and FQNEAQ (reference sequence). The CDR3 sequence is 16 residues long. The junction had 6 bases not matched to a gene; V was cut back by 1 base and J by 7 bases. CDR3 nucleotide sequence: TGTGCCAGCAGCTTAGAGCTAGCGGGAGTGAACGGGGAGCTGTTTTTT. Its protein is CASSLELAGVNGELFF.

This clone was seen a few times. The V call is TRBV18, the J call TRBJ1-2; perhaps TRBD1 as D (6 bases). V shed 3 bases and J shed 8 bases, with 13 bases lying between them. Germline CDR1 and CDR2: KGHSH and LQKENI. The CDR3 sequence is 13 residues long. CDR3: CASSPVPGDGYTF. CDR3 bases: TGTGCCAGCTCACCGGTCCCAGGGGACGGCTACACCTTC. Using reference TRBV18 and TRBJ1-2 for the parts outside the CDR3, the full variable domain is NAGVMQNPRHLVRRRGQEARLRCSPMKGHSHVYWYRQLPEEGLKFMVYLQKENIIDESGMPKERFSAEFPKEGPSILRIQQVVRGDSAAYFCASSPVPGDGYTFGSGTRLTVV.

In this sample, this clone turned up a few times. The chain employs TRBV7-9 and TRBJ2-2, with D uncertain. Germline CDR1 is SEHNR and CDR2 is FQNEAQ (reference sequence). V was shortened by 7 bases and J by 1 base, with 10 bases between the two germline ends. The CDR3 is made up of 14 amino acids. The CDR3 DNA follows: TGTGCCAGCACGTTCTGGGGGAACACCGGGGAGCTGTTTTTT. This encodes CASTFWGNTGELFF.

The V gene is TRBV5-1, the J gene TRBJ2-7, with 11 bases matching TRBD2. With V trimmed by 4 bases and J by 0 bases, 9 bases remained unmatched. The CDR3 is 17 amino acids. Germline V gives CDR1 SGHRS, CDR2 YFSETQ. This CDR3 is CASSPTSGSLRSYEQYF. In nucleotides, the CDR3 is TGCGCCAGCAGCCCTACTAGCGGGAGTCTACGCTCCTACGAGCAGTACTTC.

This clone occurred a few times. The rearrangement uses TRBV6-1 and TRBJ2-3, with 11 bases identical to TRBD2. V was pared by 4 bases and J by 5 bases, with 5 bases of the junction left unmatched. The CDR3 is 15 residues long. Per the germline V gene, CDR1 is MNHNS and CDR2 is SASEGT. The CDR3 spells CASSVLAGEGDTQYF. In DNA form, the CDR3 reads TGTGCCAGCAGTGTACTAGCGGGAGAGGGAGATACGCAGTATTTT.